Sequencing of this T cell receptor (beta chain) was carried out in a study of early stage breast cancer tumors. Study-wide findings and caveats: Tumors had approximately 2.6-fold higher T cell density and higher clonality than adjacent normal breast tissue.

On this clone itself: Its antigen is unknown.

The assay was immunoSEQ multiplex PCR, and TCRdb's table has in-frame clones only and misses some. The table has 60,000 to 80,000 clones, approximately 79% seen once. In germline, CDR1 is MNHNS, CDR2 SASEGT. Deletions cut 7 bases from V and 7 bases from J, with 14 bases between. The CDR3 has 13 residues. The sequenced sample consisted of blood. The chain couples TRBV6-1 to TRBJ1-5; no reliable D call. The clonotype comes from a person aged 55 to 69 with breast cancer. As DNA, the CDR3 is TGTGCCAGCACCCGACTAGACGTCCAGCCCCAGCATTTT. Translation gives CASTRLDVQPQHF.